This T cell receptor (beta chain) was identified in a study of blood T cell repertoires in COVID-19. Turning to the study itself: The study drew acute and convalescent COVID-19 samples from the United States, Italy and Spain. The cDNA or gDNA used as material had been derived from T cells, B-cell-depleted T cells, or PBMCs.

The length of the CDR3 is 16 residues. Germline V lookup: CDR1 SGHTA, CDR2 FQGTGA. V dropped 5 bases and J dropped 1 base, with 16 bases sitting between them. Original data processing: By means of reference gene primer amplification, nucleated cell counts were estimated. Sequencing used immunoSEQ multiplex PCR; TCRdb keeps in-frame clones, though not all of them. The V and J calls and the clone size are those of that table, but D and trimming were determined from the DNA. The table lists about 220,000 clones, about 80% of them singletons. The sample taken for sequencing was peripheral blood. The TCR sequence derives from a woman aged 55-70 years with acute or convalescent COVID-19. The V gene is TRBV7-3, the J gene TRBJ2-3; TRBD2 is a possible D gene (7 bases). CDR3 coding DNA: TGTGCCAGCAGCCCCCTTGCGGGGGCCCGCACAGATACGCAGTATTTT. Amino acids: CASSPLAGARTDTQYF. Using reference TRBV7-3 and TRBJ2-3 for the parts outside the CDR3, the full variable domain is GAGVSQTPSNKVTEKGKYVELRCDPISGHTALYWYRQSLGQGPEFLIYFQGTGAADDSGLPNDRFFAVRPEGSVSTLKIQRTERGDSAVYLCASSPLAGARTDTQYFGPGTRLTVL.